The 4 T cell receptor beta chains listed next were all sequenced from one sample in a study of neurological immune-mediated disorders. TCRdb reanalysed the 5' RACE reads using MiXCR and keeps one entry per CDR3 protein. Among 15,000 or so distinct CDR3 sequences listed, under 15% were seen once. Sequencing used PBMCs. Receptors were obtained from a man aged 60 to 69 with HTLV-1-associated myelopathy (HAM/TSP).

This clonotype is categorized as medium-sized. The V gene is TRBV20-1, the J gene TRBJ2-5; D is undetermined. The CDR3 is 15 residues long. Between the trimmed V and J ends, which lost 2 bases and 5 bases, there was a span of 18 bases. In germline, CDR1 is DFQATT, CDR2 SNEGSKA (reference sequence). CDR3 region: CSARIGRLSTETQYF. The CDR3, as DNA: TGCAGTGCTAGAATTGGCAGATTATCAACTGAGACCCAGTACTTC.

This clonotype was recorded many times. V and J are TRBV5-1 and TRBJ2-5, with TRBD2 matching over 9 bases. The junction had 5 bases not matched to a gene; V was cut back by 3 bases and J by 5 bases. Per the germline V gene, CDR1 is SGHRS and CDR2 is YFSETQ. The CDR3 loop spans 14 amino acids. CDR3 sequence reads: CASSSSAGGETQYF. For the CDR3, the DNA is TGCGCCAGCAGCTCCTCCGCGGGGGGGGAGACCCAGTACTTC.

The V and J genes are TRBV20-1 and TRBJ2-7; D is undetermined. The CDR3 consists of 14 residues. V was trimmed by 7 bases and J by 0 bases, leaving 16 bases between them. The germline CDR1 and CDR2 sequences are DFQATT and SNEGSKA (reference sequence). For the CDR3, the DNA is TGCAGTGACCTCCTGGACGAGAGCTCCTACGAGCAGTACTTC. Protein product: CSDLLDESSYEQYF.

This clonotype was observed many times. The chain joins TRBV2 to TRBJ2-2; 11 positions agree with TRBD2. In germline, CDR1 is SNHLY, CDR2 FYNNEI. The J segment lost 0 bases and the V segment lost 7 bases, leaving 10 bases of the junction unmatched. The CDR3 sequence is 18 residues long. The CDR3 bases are TGTGCCAGCATTGGTGTACTAGCGGGGGCGGCGAACACCGGGGAGCTGTTTTTT. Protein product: CASIGVLAGAANTGELFF.